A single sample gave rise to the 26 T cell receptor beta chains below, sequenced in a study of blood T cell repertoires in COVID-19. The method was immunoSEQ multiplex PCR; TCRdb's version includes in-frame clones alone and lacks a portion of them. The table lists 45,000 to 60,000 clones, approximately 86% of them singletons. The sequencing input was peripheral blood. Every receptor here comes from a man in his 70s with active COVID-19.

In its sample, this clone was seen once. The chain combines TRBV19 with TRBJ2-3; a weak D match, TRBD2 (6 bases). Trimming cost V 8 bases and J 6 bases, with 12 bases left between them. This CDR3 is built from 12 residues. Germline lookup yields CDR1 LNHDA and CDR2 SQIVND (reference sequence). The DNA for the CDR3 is TGTGCCAGTGCGGCTGGGGGGGATACGCAGTATTTT. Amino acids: CASAAGGDTQYF.

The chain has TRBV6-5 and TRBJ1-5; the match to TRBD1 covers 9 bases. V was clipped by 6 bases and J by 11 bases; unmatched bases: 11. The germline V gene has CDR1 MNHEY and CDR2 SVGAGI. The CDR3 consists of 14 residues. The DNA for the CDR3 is TGTGCCAGCAGCCGGGACAGGGCCCTTGCGGCCCAGCATTTT. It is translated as CASSRDRALAAQHF.

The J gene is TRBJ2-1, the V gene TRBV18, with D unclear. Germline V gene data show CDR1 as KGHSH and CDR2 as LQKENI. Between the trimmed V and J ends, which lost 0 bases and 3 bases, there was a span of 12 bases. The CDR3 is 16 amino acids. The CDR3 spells CASSPPSRSDYNEQFF. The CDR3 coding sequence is TGTGCCAGCTCACCACCGTCCAGATCAGACTACAATGAGCAGTTCTTC.

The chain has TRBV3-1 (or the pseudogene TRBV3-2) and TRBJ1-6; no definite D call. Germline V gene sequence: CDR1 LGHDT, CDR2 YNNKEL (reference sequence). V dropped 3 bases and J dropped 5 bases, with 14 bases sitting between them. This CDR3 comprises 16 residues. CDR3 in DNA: TGTGCCAGCAGCCAGAAGCTGGTACAGAATAATTCACCCCTCCACTTT. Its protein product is CASSQKLVQNNSPLHF.

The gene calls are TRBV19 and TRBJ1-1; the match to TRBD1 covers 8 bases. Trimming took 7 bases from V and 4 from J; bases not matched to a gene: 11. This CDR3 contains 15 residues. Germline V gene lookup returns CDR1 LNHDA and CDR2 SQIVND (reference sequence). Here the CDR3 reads CASNSGQGASTEAFF. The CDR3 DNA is TGTGCCAGTAATTCCGGACAGGGAGCGAGCACTGAAGCTTTCTTT.

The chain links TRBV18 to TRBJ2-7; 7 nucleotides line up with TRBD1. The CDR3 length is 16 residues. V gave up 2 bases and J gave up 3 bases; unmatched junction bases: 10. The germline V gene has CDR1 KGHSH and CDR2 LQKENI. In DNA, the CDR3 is TGTGCCAGCTCACCAAGTAGACAGGGAATTATCTACGAGCAGTACTTC. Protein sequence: CASSPSRQGIIYEQYF.

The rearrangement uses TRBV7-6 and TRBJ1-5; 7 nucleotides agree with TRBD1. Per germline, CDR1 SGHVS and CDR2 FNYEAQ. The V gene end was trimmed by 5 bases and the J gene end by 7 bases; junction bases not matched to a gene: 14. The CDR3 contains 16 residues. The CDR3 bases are TGTGCCAGCAGCGATACCCTAAGCAGGGGGAGGCAGCCCCAGCATTTT. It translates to CASSDTLSRGRQPQHF.

This chain's CDR3 is CASSPPSRGGTDTQYF. CDR3 nucleotides: TGTGCCAGCAGCCCCCCCAGTCGGGGGGGCACAGATACGCAGTATTTT. The V call is TRBV7-9, the J call TRBJ2-3; 7 bases are a match to TRBD2. Germline V CDR1 and CDR2: SEHNR, FQNEAQ (reference sequence). This CDR3 is built from 16 residues. Germline trimming cut 5 bases from V and 1 base from J; bases unmatched to any gene: 9.

The CDR3 DNA sequence: TGTGCCAGCAGTCCCCTGACAGGGAACGAGCAGTACTTC. As protein: CASSPLTGNEQYF. The gene calls are TRBV6-5 and TRBJ2-7; 7 bases agree with TRBD1. With V trimmed by 5 bases and J by 5 bases, 6 bases remained unmatched. From germline, CDR1 is MNHEY and CDR2 SVGAGI. There are 13 residues in the CDR3.

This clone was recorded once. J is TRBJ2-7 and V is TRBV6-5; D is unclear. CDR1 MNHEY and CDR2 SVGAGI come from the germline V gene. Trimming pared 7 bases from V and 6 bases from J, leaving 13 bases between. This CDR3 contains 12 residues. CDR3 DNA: TGTGCCAGCAAGGCAGGTTTCGGCGAGCAGTACTTC. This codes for CASKAGFGEQYF.

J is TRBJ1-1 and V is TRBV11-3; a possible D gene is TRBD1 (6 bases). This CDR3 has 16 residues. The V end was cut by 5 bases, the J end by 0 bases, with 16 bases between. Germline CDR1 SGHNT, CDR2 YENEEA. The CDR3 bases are TGTGCCAGCAGCCTAAAATCGAGGACAGTGAACACTGAAGCTTTCTTT. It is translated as CASSLKSRTVNTEAFF. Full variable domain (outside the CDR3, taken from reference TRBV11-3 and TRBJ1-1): EAGVVQSPRYKIIEKKQPVAFWCNPISGHNTLYWYLQNLGQGPELLIRYENEEAVDDSQLPKDRFSAERLKGVDSTLKIQPAELGDSAVYLCASSLKSRTVNTEAFFGQGTRLTVV.

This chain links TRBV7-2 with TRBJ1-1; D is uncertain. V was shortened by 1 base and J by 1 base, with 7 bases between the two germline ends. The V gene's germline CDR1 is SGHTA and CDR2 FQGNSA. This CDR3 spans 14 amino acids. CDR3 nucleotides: TGTGCCAGCAGCTTAGGTTCTACGAACACTGAAGCTTTCTTT. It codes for CASSLGSTNTEAFF.

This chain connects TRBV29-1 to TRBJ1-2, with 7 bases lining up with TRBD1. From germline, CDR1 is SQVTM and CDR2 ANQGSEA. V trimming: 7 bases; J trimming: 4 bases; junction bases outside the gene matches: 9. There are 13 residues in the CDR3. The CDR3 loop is CSAGDSGLYGYTF. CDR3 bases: TGCAGCGCTGGGGACAGCGGGCTCTATGGCTACACCTTC.

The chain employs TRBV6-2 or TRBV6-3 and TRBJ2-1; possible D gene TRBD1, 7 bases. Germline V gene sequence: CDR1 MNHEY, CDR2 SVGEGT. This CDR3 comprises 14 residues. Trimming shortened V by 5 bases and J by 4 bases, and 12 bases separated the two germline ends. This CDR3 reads CASSDAGQYNEQFF. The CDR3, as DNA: TGTGCCAGCAGTGACGCGGGACAGTACAATGAGCAGTTCTTC.

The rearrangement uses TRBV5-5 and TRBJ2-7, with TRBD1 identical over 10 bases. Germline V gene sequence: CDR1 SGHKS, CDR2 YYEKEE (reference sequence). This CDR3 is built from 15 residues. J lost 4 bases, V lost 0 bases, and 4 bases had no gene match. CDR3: CASSLAGTGVYEQYF. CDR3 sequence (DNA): TGTGCCAGCAGCTTGGCCGGGACAGGGGTTTACGAGCAGTACTTC.

Written as DNA, the CDR3 is TGTGCCAGCAACAAAGACAGGGGGGATACGCAGTATTTT. It is translated as CASNKDRGDTQYF. The chain carries TRBV6-7 and TRBJ2-3; 9 bases are shared with TRBD1. TRBV6-7 carries the ORF label, with uncertain function. There are 13 residues in the CDR3. V gave up 7 bases and J gave up 6 bases; unmatched junction bases: 5.

As DNA, the CDR3 is TGTGCCACCAGTGATTTACCTCCGGGACACGACGAAAAACTGTTTTTT. This gives the protein CATSDLPPGHDEKLFF. The chain couples TRBV24-1 to TRBJ1-4, with a tentative D call TRBD1 (6 bases). CDR3 size: 16 residues. Germline V gives CDR1 KGHDR, CDR2 SFDVKD. Trimming took 1 base from V and 8 from J, leaving 16 bases between them.

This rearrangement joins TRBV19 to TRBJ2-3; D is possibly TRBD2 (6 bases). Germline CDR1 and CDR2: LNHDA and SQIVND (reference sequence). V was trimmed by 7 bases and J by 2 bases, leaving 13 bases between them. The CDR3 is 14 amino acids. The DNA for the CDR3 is TGTGCCAGTATGAGGGGACTGAACACAGATACGCAGTATTTT. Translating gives CASMRGLNTDTQYF.

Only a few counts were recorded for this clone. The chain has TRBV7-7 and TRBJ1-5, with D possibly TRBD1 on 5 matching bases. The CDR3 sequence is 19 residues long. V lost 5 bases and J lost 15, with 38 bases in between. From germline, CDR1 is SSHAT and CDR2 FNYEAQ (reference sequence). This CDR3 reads CASSLTPKTEQKSPAVRHF. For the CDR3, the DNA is TGTGCCAGCAGCCTGACCCCCAAGACAGAACAGAAGAGTCCAGCTGTCCGGCATTTT.

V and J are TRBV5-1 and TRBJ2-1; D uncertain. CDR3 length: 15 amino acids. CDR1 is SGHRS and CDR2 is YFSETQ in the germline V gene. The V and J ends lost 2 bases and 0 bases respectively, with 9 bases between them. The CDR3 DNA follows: TGCGCCAGCAGCTTTGAGGCCGGCTCCTACAATGAGCAGTTCTTC. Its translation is CASSFEAGSYNEQFF.

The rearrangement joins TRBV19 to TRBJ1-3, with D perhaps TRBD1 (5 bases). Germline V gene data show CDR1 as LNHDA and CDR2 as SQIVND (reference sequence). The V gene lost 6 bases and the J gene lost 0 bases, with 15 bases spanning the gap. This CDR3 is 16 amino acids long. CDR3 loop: CASSTQGWRSGNTIYF. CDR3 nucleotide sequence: TGTGCCAGTAGCACTCAGGGATGGCGCTCTGGAAACACCATATATTTT. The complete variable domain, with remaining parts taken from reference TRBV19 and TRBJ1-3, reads DGGITQSPKYLFRKEGQNVTLSCEQNLNHDAMYWYRQDPGQGLRLIYYSQIVNDFQKGDIAEGYSVSREKKESFPLTVTSAQKNPTAFYLCASSTQGWRSGNTIYFGEGSWLTVV.

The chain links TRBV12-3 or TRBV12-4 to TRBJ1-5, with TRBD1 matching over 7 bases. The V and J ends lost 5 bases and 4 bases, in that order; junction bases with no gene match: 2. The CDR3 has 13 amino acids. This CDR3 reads CASSPDRNQPQHF. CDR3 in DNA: TGTGCCAGCAGTCCGGACAGGAATCAGCCCCAGCATTTT.

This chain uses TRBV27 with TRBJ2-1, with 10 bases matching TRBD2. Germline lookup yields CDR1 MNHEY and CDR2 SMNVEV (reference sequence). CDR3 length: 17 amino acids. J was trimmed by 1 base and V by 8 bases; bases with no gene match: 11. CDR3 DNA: TGTGCCAGCGGGAAACATCTAGCGGGGGTATCCTACAATGAGCAGTTCTTC. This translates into CASGKHLAGVSYNEQFF.

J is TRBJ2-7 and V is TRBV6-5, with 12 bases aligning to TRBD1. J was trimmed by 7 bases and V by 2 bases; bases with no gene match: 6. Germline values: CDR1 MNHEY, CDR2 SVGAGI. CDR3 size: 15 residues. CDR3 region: CASSYPGTGGWEQYF. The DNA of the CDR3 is TGTGCCAGCAGTTACCCCGGGACAGGGGGCTGGGAGCAGTACTTC.

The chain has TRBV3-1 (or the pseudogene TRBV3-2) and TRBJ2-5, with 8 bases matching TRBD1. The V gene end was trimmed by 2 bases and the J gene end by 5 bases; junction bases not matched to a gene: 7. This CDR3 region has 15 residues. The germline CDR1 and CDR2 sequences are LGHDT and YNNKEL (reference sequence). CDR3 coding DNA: TGTGCCAGCAGCCAACGGACAGGGTCTTGGGAGACCCAGTACTTC. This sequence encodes CASSQRTGSWETQYF.

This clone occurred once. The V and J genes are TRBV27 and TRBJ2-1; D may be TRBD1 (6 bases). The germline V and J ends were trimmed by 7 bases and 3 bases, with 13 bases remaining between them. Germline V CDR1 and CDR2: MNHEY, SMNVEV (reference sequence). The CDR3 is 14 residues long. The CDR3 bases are TGTGCCAGCACCTCAGGGGTGGGCTACAATGAGCAGTTCTTC. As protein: CASTSGVGYNEQFF.